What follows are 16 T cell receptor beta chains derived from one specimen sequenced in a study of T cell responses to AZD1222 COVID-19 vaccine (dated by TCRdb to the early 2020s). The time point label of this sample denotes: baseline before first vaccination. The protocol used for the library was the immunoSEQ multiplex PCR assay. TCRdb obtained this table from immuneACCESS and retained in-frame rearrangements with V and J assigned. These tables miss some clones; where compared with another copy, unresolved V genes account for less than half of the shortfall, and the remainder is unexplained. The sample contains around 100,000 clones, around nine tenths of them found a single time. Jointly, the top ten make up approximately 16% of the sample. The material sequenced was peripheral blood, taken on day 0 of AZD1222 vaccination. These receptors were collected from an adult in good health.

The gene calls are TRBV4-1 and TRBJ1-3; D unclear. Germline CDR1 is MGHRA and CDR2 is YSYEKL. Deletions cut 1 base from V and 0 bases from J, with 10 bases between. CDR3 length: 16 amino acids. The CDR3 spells CASSQVVSNSGNTIYF. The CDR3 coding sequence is TGCGCCAGCAGCCAAGTTGTGAGTAACTCTGGAAACACCATATATTTT.

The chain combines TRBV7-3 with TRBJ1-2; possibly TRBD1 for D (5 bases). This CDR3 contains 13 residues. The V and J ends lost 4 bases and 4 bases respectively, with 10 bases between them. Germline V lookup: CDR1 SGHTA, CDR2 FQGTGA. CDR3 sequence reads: CASSSGQGYGYTF. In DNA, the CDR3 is TGTGCCAGCAGCTCCGGACAAGGCTATGGCTACACCTTC.

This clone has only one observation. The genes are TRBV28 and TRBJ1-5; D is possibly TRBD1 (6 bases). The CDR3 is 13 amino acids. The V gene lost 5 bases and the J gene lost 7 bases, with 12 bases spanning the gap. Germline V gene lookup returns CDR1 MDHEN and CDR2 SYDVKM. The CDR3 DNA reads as TGTGCCAGCAGTGACAGGATATTGCAGCCCCAGCATTTT. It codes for CASSDRILQPQHF.

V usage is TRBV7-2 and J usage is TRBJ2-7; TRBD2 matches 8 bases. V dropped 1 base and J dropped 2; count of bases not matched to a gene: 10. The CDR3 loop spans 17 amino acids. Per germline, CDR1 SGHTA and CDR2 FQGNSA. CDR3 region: CASSLDVTAGGPYEQYF. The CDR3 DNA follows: TGTGCCAGCAGCTTAGATGTTACGGCGGGGGGACCCTACGAGCAGTACTTC.

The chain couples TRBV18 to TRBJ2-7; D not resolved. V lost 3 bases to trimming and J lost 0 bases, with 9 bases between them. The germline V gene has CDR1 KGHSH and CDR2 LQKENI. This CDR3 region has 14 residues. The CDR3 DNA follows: TGTGCCAGCTCACCGGTTCAGAACTCCTACGAGCAGTACTTC. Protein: CASSPVQNSYEQYF.

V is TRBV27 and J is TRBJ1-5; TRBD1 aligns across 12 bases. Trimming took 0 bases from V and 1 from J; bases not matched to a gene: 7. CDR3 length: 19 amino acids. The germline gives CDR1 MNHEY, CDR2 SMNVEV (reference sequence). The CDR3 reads CASSLSVAGQGASNQPQHF. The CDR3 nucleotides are TGTGCCAGCAGTTTATCGGTGGCGGGACAGGGGGCGAGCAATCAGCCCCAGCATTTT.

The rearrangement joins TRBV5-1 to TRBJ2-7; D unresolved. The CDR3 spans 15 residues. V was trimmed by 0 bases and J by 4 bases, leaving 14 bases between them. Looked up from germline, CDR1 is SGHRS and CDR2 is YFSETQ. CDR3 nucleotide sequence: TGCGCCAGCAGCTTGGTTCCGACGATAGGTTACGAGCAGTACTTC. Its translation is CASSLVPTIGYEQYF.

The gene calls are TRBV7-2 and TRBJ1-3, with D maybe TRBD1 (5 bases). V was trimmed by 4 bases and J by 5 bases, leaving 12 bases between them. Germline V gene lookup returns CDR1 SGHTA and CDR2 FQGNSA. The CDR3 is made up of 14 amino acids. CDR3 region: CASSSGGLRNTIYF. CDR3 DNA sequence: TGTGCCAGCAGCTCTGGGGGTCTTAGAAACACCATATATTTT.

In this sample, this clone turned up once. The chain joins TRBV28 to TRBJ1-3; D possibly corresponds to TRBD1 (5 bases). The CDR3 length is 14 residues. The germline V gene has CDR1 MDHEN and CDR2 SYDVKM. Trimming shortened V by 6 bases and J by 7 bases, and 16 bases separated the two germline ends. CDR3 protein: CASRHPGGINTIYF. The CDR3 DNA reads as TGTGCCAGCAGGCACCCCGGGGGTATCAACACCATATATTTT.

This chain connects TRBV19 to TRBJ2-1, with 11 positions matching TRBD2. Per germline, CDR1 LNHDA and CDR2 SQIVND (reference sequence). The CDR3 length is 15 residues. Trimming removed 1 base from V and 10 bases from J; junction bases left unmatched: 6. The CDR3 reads CASSIVTSGSREQFF. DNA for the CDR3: TGTGCCAGTAGTATAGTCACTAGCGGGAGCAGAGAGCAGTTCTTC.

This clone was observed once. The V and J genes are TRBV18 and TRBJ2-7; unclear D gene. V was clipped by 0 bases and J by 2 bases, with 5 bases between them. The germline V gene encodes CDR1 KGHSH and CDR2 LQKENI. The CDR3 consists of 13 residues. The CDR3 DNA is TGTGCCAGCTCACCACCAGGAACCTACGAGCAGTACTTC. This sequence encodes CASSPPGTYEQYF.

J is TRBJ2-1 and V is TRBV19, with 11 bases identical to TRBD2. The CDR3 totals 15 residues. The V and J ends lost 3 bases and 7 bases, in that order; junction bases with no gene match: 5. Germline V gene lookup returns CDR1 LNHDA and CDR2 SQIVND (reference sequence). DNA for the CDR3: TGTGCCAGTAGTATGACTAGCGGGACAAGGAATGAGCAGTTCTTC. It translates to CASSMTSGTRNEQFF.

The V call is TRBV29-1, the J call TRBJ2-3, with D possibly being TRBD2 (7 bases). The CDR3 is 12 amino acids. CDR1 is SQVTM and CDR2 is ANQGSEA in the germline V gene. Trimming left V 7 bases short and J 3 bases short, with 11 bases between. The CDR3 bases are TGCAGCGCGGGGGGCTGGACAGATACGCAGTATTTT. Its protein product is CSAGGWTDTQYF.

The CDR3 DNA reads TGTGCCAGCTCACCACGGTTCCCCGGGACACTGAACACTGAAGCTTTCTTT. This sequence encodes CASSPRFPGTLNTEAFF. The chain has TRBV18 and TRBJ1-1; a weak D match, TRBD1 (6 bases). Germline CDR1 KGHSH, CDR2 LQKENI. With 1 base removed from V and 0 bases from J, the gap between germline ends came to 15 bases. The CDR3 length is 17 residues.

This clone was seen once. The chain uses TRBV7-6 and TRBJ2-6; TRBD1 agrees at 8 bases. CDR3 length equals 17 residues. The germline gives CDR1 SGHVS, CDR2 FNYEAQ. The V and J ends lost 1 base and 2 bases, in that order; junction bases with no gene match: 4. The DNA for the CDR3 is TGTGCCAGCAGCTTAGAGACAGGGGTGGCTGGGGCCAACGTCCTGACTTTC. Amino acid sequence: CASSLETGVAGANVLTF.

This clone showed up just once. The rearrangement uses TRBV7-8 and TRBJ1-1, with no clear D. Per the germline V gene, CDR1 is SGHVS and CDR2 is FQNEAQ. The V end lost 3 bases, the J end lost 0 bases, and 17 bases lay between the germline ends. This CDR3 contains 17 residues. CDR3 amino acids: CASSFAHSTSMNTEAFF. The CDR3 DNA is TGTGCCAGCAGCTTCGCTCACAGCACTTCCATGAACACTGAAGCTTTCTTT.